This T cell receptor (beta chain) was found in a study of OX40 agonist ivuxolimab in advanced cancers. Sequencing used immunoSEQ multiplex PCR; TCRdb keeps in-frame clones, though not all of them. The sample consists of about 89,000 clones, 70% to 90% of them appearing once. The CDR3 runs to 12 residues. Per germline, CDR1 SEHNR and CDR2 FQNEAQ (reference sequence). With V trimmed by 1 base and J by 13 bases, 2 bases remained unmatched. In its sample, this clone was seen once. The TCR originated in an adult with an advanced solid tumor such as melanoma, head and neck, liver or kidney cancer. The chain links TRBV7-9 to TRBJ1-5; TRBD1 matches 9 bases. The sequenced sample was CD4+ or CD8+ T cells sorted from blood, obtained in a trial of the OX40 agonist ivuxolimab. The DNA of the CDR3 is TGTGCCAGCAGCTTAGGAGGGACAGGGCAGCATTTT. Translating gives CASSLGGTGQHF.